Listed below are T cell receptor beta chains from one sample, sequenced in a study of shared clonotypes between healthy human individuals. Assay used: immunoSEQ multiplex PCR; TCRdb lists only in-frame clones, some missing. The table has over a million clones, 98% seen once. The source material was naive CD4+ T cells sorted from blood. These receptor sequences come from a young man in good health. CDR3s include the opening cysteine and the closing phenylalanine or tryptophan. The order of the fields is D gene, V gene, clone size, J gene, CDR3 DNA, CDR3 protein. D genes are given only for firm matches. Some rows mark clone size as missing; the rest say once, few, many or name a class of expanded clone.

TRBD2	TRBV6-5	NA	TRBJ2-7	TGTGCCAGCAGTTCGCTAATAGCGGGAGAGCCCTACGAGCAGTACTTC	CASSSLIAGEPYEQYF
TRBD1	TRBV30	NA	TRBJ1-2	TGTGCCTCCCCCCGGCAGGGGGAATATGGCTACACCTTC	CASPRQGEYGYTF
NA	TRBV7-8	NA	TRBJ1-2	TGTGCCAGCAGCTTAGGACGGGGGAACGGCTACACCTTC	CASSLGRGNGYTF
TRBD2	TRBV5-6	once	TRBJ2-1	TGTGCCAGCAGCTTGGGACTAGCGGGACTCGGAGAGCAGTTCTTC	CASSLGLAGLGEQFF
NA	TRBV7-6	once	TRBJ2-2	TGTGCCAGCAGCTTAGCGGCGAGCGGGAACACCGGGGAGCTGTTTTTT	CASSLAASGNTGELFF
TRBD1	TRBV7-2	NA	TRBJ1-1	TGTGCCAGCAGCTTAGCGGGGACAGGGACGGTATTGTCCTATCGGGGGACTGAAGCTTTCTTT	CASSLAGTGTVLSYRGTEAFF
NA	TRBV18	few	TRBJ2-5	TGTGCCAGCTCTCCTGAGGAAGAGACCCAGTACTTC	CASSPEEETQYF
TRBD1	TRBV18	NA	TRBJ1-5	TGTGCCAGCTCACCCCGGGACAGGTCCAATCAGCCCCAGCATTTT	CASSPRDRSNQPQHF
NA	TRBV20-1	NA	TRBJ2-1	TGCAGTGCCACGTGGAATGAGCAGTTCTTC	CSATWNEQFF
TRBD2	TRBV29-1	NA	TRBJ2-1	TGCAGCGTGGGCCCTAGCGGGAGGAACAATGAGCAGTTCTTC	CSVGPSGRNNEQFF
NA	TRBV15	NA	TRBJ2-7	TGTGCCACCAGCAGTTATTTTTCTAGGGTATCCTACGAGCAGTACTTC	CATSSYFSRVSYEQYF
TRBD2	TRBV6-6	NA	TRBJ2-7	TGTGCCAGCAGTTACGCTAGCGGGTACGAGCAGTACTTC	CASSYASGYEQYF